A single sample gave rise to the 32 T cell receptor beta chains below, sequenced in a study of cytotoxic CD8 clonotypes in ibrutinib-treated CLL. Clones were sequenced by immunoSEQ multiplex PCR, and TCRdb holds only the in-frame ones, with some missing. The repertoire holds 190,000 or so clones, with about 72% as singletons. The sample in question was PBMCs, obtained after 24 months of ibrutinib treatment. The receptors here all came from a human donor with chronic lymphocytic leukemia.

The chain recombines TRBV11-2 with TRBJ2-7; a weak D match, TRBD1 (6 bases). The CDR3 is made up of 14 amino acids. Germline V gene lookup returns CDR1 SGHAT and CDR2 FQNNGV. Trimming removed 5 bases at V and 3 bases at J, with 14 bases between. The CDR3, as DNA: TGTGCCAGCAGCGGGGCAGGACAGAACTACGAGCAGTACTTC. As protein: CASSGAGQNYEQYF.

The V call is TRBV4-1, the J call TRBJ1-2; D remains unclear. The CDR3 totals 13 residues. The V and J ends lost 1 base and 2 bases respectively, with 5 bases between them. Germline CDR1 MGHRA, CDR2 YSYEKL. This CDR3 is CASSQGHNYGYTF. As DNA, the CDR3 is TGCGCCAGCAGCCAAGGACACAACTATGGCTACACCTTC.

In this sample, this clone turned up once. This chain links TRBV4-3 with TRBJ1-4; TRBD1 might be the D (6 bases). V dropped 0 bases and J dropped 5 bases, with 10 bases sitting between them. This CDR3 spans 15 amino acids. The germline CDR1 and CDR2 sequences are LGHNA and YSLEER. CDR3 loop: CASSQERTANEKLFF. In DNA form, the CDR3 reads TGCGCCAGCAGCCAAGAAAGGACAGCAAATGAAAAACTGTTTTTT.

This clone has more than one count but fewer than ten. The rearrangement links TRBV9 to TRBJ2-2; TRBD2 matches 12 bases. The CDR3 runs 16 residues. The J segment lost 7 bases and the V segment lost 0 bases, leaving 4 bases of the junction unmatched. The germline gives CDR1 SGDLS, CDR2 YYNGEE. The chain's CDR3 is CASSVGLAGVFGELFF. The CDR3, as DNA: TGTGCCAGCAGCGTAGGACTAGCGGGAGTGTTCGGGGAGCTGTTTTTT.

The chain couples TRBV27 to TRBJ2-7, with D unresolved. CDR1 and CDR2 from the germline V gene are MNHEY and SMNVEV (reference sequence). With 6 bases removed from V and 5 bases from J, the gap between germline ends came to 14 bases. This CDR3 spans 13 amino acids. The CDR3 loop reads CASSNIPHHEQYF. CDR3 in DNA: TGTGCCAGCAGCAATATCCCCCATCACGAGCAGTACTTC.

V and J are TRBV11-2 and TRBJ2-3, with 9 bases identical to TRBD1. V trimming: 5 bases; J trimming: 3 bases; junction bases outside the gene matches: 6. This CDR3 spans 15 amino acids. Germline CDR1 SGHAT, CDR2 FQNNGV. CDR3 DNA sequence: TGTGCCAGCAGCCCGGGGACAGGGAAAACAGATACGCAGTATTTT. This codes for CASSPGTGKTDTQYF.

The gene calls are TRBV4-1 and TRBJ1-5; D not resolved. The CDR3 loop spans 13 amino acids. The germline CDR1 and CDR2 sequences are MGHRA and YSYEKL. The V end was cut by 0 bases, the J end by 6 bases, with 6 bases between. The CDR3 reads CASSQDGSQPQHF. The CDR3 DNA sequence: TGCGCCAGCAGCCAAGACGGCTCTCAGCCCCAGCATTTT.

This chain links TRBV7-2 with TRBJ2-7, with 10 nucleotides matching TRBD2. The CDR3 has 15 residues. Germline CDR1 is SGHTA and CDR2 is FQGNSA. Trimming removed 5 bases from V and 4 bases from J; junction bases left unmatched: 8. CDR3 DNA: TGTGCCAGCAGCCCCGGGGGTAGCGGGAGGTACGAGCAGTACTTC. It specifies CASSPGGSGRYEQYF.

The CDR3 DNA reads as TGTGCCAGCAGTTCCGGGGGTAGGGGCTATGGCTACACCTTC. Translating it yields CASSSGGRGYGYTF. This chain uses TRBV28 with TRBJ1-2, with D perhaps TRBD1 (5 bases). V was trimmed by 4 bases and J by 4 bases, leaving 13 bases between them. Germline-derived CDR1 and CDR2 are MDHEN and SYDVKM. The CDR3 loop spans 14 amino acids.

This CDR3 is CASSPGVAGAETQYF. The CDR3 nucleotides read TGTGCCAGCAGCCCCGGGGTAGCGGGAGCAGAGACCCAGTACTTC. This chain links TRBV5-5 with TRBJ2-5; 9 bases map to TRBD2. The germline gives CDR1 SGHKS, CDR2 YYEKEE (reference sequence). CDR3 length equals 15 residues. V was pared by 4 bases and J by 4 bases, with 8 bases of the junction left unmatched.

Written as DNA, the CDR3 is TGTGCCAGCAGCTTAGGTAGCGGGCGTCACAATGAGCAGTTCTTC. This gives the protein CASSLGSGRHNEQFF. The V and J genes are TRBV7-3 and TRBJ2-1, with TRBD2 identical over 7 bases. V was clipped by 2 bases and J by 5 bases; unmatched bases: 6. The CDR3 consists of 15 residues. The germline CDR1 and CDR2 sequences are SGHTA and FQGTGA.

The table lists this clone with a count of one. The V and J genes are TRBV27 and TRBJ2-3; D perhaps matches TRBD2 (6 bases). From germline, CDR1 is MNHEY and CDR2 SMNVEV (reference sequence). Between the trimmed V and J ends, which lost 5 bases and 3 bases, there was a span of 9 bases. CDR3 length: 13 residues. The CDR3 sequence: CASSRRETDTQYF. The CDR3 coding sequence is TGTGCCAGCAGTCGGAGGGAAACAGATACGCAGTATTTT.

The chain combines TRBV5-6 with TRBJ1-1, with TRBD1 matching 10 bases. V was pared by 3 bases and J by 2 bases, with 7 bases of the junction left unmatched. The CDR3 loop spans 16 amino acids. Looked up from germline, CDR1 is SGHDT and CDR2 is YYEEEE. The CDR3 is CASSSWDRGTNTEAFF. The CDR3 DNA sequence: TGTGCCAGCAGCTCGTGGGACAGGGGCACAAACACTGAAGCTTTCTTT.

The gene calls are TRBV27 and TRBJ2-7; D not resolved. The CDR3 extends over 14 amino acids. Germline lookup yields CDR1 MNHEY and CDR2 SMNVEV (reference sequence). V dropped 5 bases and J dropped 4 bases, with 15 bases sitting between them. CDR3 sequence reads: CASSPRRSGYEQYF. In DNA form, the CDR3 reads TGTGCCAGCAGTCCAAGACGGTCAGGATACGAGCAGTACTTC.

The rearrangement links TRBV5-6 to TRBJ1-2; D gene uncertain. The CDR3 is 13 residues long. CDR1 SGHDT and CDR2 YYEEEE come from the germline V gene. V was shortened by 0 bases and J by 8 bases, with 11 bases between the two germline ends. The CDR3, as DNA: TGTGCCAGCAGCTTGGATGGTTTTTACGGCTACACCTTC. This translates into CASSLDGFYGYTF.

The rearrangement joins TRBV7-9 to TRBJ2-7; D is possibly TRBD1 or TRBD2 (5 bases each). Germline-derived CDR1 and CDR2 are SEHNR and FQNEAQ (reference sequence). The CDR3 extends over 12 amino acids. Trimming took off 5 bases at V and 7 bases at J, with 12 bases between the two ends. Here the CDR3 reads CASSPPGPEQYF. CDR3 DNA sequence: TGTGCCAGCAGCCCTCCGGGGCCGGAGCAGTACTTC.

The chain has TRBV9 and TRBJ1-2; tentative D call: TRBD1 (6 bases). Deletions cut 0 bases from V and 7 bases from J, with 16 bases between. CDR1 and CDR2 from the germline V gene are SGDLS and YYNGEE. The CDR3 length is 15 residues. The CDR3: CASSVGAGAHRGYTF. Written as DNA, the CDR3 is TGTGCCAGCAGCGTAGGGGCAGGGGCACATCGTGGCTACACCTTC.

The chain joins TRBV9 to TRBJ2-3; TRBD2 aligns across 12 bases. V dropped 4 bases and J dropped 6; count of bases not matched to a gene: 3. This CDR3 spans 14 amino acids. CDR1 is SGDLS and CDR2 is YYNGEE in the germline V gene. DNA for the CDR3: TGTGCCAGCAGCATAGGGACTAGCGGGGATACGCAGTATTTT. It encodes CASSIGTSGDTQYF. Looking up the rest from reference TRBV9 and TRBJ2-3 gives the full variable domain: DSGVTQTPKHLITATGQRVTLRCSPRSGDLSVYWYQQSLDQGLQFLIQYYNGEERAKGNILERFSAQQFPDLHSELNLSSLELGDSALYFCASSIGTSGDTQYFGPGTRLTVL.

The chain couples TRBV6-5 to TRBJ2-2, with 7 bases that match TRBD2. J gave up 4 bases and V 0 bases, and 5 bases lay outside the gene matches. This CDR3 is built from 16 residues. The germline V gene encodes CDR1 MNHEY and CDR2 SVGAGI. The CDR3 DNA reads as TGTGCCAGCAGTTACTCGGCTGTAGCGGGCACCGGGGAGCTGTTTTTT. It translates to CASSYSAVAGTGELFF.

The rearrangement links TRBV9 to TRBJ1-1; 8 nucleotides line up with TRBD1. From germline, CDR1 is SGDLS and CDR2 YYNGEE. The CDR3 length is 17 residues. V gave up 2 bases and J gave up 1 base; unmatched junction bases: 10. The CDR3 region has the DNA TGTGCCAGCAGCGTGGGGACAGGAGGGGACCCGAACACTGAAGCTTTCTTT. Amino acid sequence: CASSVGTGGDPNTEAFF.

The V call is TRBV5-1, the J call TRBJ2-5; D might be TRBD1 (6 bases). The CDR3 spans 14 residues. V shed 0 bases and J shed 10 bases, with 16 bases lying between them. Germline CDR1 and CDR2: SGHRS and YFSETQ. The CDR3 DNA is TGCGCCAGCAGCTTGGTTCCAGGGGAAGGGATCCAGTACTTC. As protein: CASSLVPGEGIQYF.

The V and J genes are TRBV28 and TRBJ2-7; no clear D gene. CDR3 length equals 12 residues. Looked up from germline, CDR1 is MDHEN and CDR2 is SYDVKM. V was shortened by 4 bases and J by 6 bases, with 10 bases between the two germline ends. The CDR3 region is CASSSVKLEQYF. In DNA, the CDR3 is TGTGCCAGCAGTTCTGTCAAACTCGAGCAGTACTTC.

This clone turned up a few times. The chain carries TRBV5-4 and TRBJ2-1; TRBD2 might be the D (6 bases). The CDR3 covers 15 residues. The V and J ends lost 1 base and 5 bases respectively, with 13 bases between them. CDR1 is SGHNT, CDR2 YYREEE, per germline (reference sequence). For the CDR3, the DNA is TGTGCCAGCAGCTTGTTGGAGGGCCTGAACAATGAGCAGTTCTTC. Translating gives CASSLLEGLNNEQFF.

V and J are TRBV6-4 and TRBJ2-3, with 12 bases matching TRBD1. With V trimmed by 6 bases and J by 6 bases, 4 bases remained unmatched. The CDR3 is 14 residues long. The germline gives CDR1 MRHNA, CDR2 SNTAGT. DNA for the CDR3: TGTGCCAGCAGGAGGGACAGGGGGCTGGATACGCAGTATTTT. It translates to CASRRDRGLDTQYF.

The chain joins TRBV19 to TRBJ1-2; 7 nucleotides match TRBD1. The length of the CDR3 is 15 residues. V was pared by 5 bases and J by 2 bases, with 8 bases of the junction left unmatched. The germline V gene has CDR1 LNHDA and CDR2 SQIVND (reference sequence). DNA of the CDR3: TGTGCCAGTAGTTCTCGGACAGGAACGAACTATGGCTACACCTTC. Translated: CASSSRTGTNYGYTF.

J is TRBJ2-2 and V is TRBV9; the match to TRBD2 covers 9 bases. CDR3 length: 17 residues. CDR1 SGDLS and CDR2 YYNGEE come from the germline V gene. J gave up 1 base and V 4 bases, and 8 bases lay outside the gene matches. The CDR3: CASSRPRLAVNTGELFF. The CDR3 region has the DNA TGTGCCAGCAGCCGACCAAGACTAGCGGTGAACACCGGGGAGCTGTTTTTT. Looking up the rest from reference TRBV9 and TRBJ2-2 gives the full variable domain: DSGVTQTPKHLITATGQRVTLRCSPRSGDLSVYWYQQSLDQGLQFLIQYYNGEERAKGNILERFSAQQFPDLHSELNLSSLELGDSALYFCASSRPRLAVNTGELFFGEGSRLTVL.

This clone came up a few times. Other nucleotide sequences from this sample produce the same CDR3. The genes are TRBV18 and TRBJ1-2; TRBD1 might be the D (5 bases). Germline assignment: CDR1 KGHSH and CDR2 LQKENI. This CDR3 is 13 amino acids long. The ends were cut back, 2 bases at V and 2 bases at J, with 6 bases in the middle. CDR3 sequence reads: CASSPSGNYGYTF. The CDR3 nucleotides read TGTGCCAGCTCACCATCAGGGAACTATGGCTACACCTTC. The complete variable domain, with remaining parts taken from reference TRBV18 and TRBJ1-2, reads NAGVMQNPRHLVRRRGQEARLRCSPMKGHSHVYWYRQLPEEGLKFMVYLQKENIIDESGMPKERFSAEFPKEGPSILRIQQVVRGDSAAYFCASSPSGNYGYTFGSGTRLTVV.

This clone was detected a few times. The chain has TRBV6-1 and TRBJ2-5; D is ambiguous. CDR3 length: 15 residues. V dropped 0 bases and J dropped 5 bases, with 13 bases sitting between them. Germline CDR1 and CDR2: MNHNS and SASEGT. The CDR3 region is CASSEARSTFETQYF. The CDR3 region has the DNA TGTGCCAGCAGTGAAGCGAGATCGACCTTCGAGACCCAGTACTTC.

A word on this clone: Additional DNA sequences in this sample encode the identical CDR3. This rearrangement joins TRBV6-5 to TRBJ2-7, with 7 bases identical to TRBD1. The CDR3 is 12 amino acids. Trimming removed 6 bases from V and 3 bases from J; junction bases left unmatched: 2. CDR1 is MNHEY, CDR2 SVGAGI, per germline. This CDR3 is CASSRQGYEQYF. The DNA for the CDR3 is TGTGCCAGCAGCCGACAGGGCTACGAGCAGTACTTC.

The chain has TRBV29-1 and TRBJ2-3; no definite D call. From germline, CDR1 is SQVTM and CDR2 ANQGSEA. V was clipped by 2 bases and J by 4 bases, with 10 bases between them. The CDR3 spans 13 residues. CDR3 DNA: TGCAGCGTTGAACCCAAGGGTGCAGATACGCAGTATTTT. It encodes CSVEPKGADTQYF.

The CDR3 DNA reads TGCGCCAGCAGCTTCCGACAGGGAGAGACCCAGTACTTC. Amino acid sequence: CASSFRQGETQYF. The chain joins TRBV5-1 to TRBJ2-5; 7 bases match TRBD1. V dropped 2 bases and J dropped 4; count of bases not matched to a gene: 2. Germline V gene lookup returns CDR1 SGHRS and CDR2 YFSETQ. The CDR3 runs to 13 residues. Supplemented by reference TRBV5-1 and TRBJ2-5, the full variable domain reads KAGVTQTPRYLIKTRGQQVTLSCSPISGHRSVSWYQQTPGQGLQFLFEYFSETQRNKGNFPGRFSGRQFSNSRSEMNVSTLELGDSALYLCASSFRQGETQYFGPGTRLLVL.

The chain recombines TRBV19 with TRBJ1-5, with D perhaps matching TRBD1 (6 bases). From germline, CDR1 is LNHDA and CDR2 SQIVND (reference sequence). The CDR3 is made up of 16 amino acids. The ends were cut back, 3 bases at V and 10 bases at J, with 22 bases in the middle. The CDR3 protein is CASSMTSTGPASPQHF. CDR3 nucleotide sequence: TGTGCCAGTAGTATGACCTCAACAGGGCCCGCTTCCCCCCAGCATTTT.